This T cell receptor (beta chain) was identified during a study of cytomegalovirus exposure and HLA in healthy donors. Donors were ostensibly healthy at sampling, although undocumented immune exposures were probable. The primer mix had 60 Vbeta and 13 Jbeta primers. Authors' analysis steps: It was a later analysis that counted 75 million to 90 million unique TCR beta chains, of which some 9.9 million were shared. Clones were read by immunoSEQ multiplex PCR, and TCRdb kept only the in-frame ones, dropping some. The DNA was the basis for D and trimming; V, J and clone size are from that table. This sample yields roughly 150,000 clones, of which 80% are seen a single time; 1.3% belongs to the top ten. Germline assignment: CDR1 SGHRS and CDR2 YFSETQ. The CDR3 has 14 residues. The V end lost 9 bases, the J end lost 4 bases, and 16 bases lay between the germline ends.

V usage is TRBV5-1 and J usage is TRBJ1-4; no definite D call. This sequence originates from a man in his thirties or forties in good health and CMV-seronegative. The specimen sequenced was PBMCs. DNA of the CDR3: TGCGCCACCGCTCCCCGCGGCCTTAATGAAAAACTGTTTTTT. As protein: CATAPRGLNEKLFF.